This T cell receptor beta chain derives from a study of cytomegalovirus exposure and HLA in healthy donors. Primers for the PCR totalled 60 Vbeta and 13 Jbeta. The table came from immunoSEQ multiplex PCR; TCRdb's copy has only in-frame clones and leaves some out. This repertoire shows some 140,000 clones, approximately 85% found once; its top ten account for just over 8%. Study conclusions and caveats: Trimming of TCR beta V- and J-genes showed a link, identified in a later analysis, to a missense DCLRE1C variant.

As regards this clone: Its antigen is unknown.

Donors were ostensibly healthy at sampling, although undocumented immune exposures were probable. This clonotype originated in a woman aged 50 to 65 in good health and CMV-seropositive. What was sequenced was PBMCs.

The CDR3 bases are TGTGCCAGTCGGGGGGACCAGAGCTCCTACAATGAGCAGTTCTTC. It specifies CASRGDQSSYNEQFF. The J gene is TRBJ2-1, the V gene TRBV11-2; the match to TRBD2 covers 7 bases. The CDR3 is 15 amino acids. Per germline, CDR1 SGHAT and CDR2 FQNNGV. V lost 9 bases, J lost 0 bases, and 8 bases stayed unmatched.